This T cell receptor beta chain emerged from a study of OX40 agonist ivuxolimab in advanced cancers. The wider study: All patients had ivuxolimab intravenously every 2 weeks at 0.01 to 10 mg/kg. Enrolled patients in dose escalation had cancers that were hepatocellular carcinoma, melanoma, renal cell or head and neck cancer. People who had prior anti-PD-1, anti-PD-L1 or anti-CTLA-4 therapy could take part, and roughly 40% had some.

Study findings and constraints: Clonal expansion from baseline to week 6 occurred in both CD4+ and CD8+ T cells.

This clone was detected a few times. What it binds is not known. Sequenced by immunoSEQ multiplex PCR; TCRdb stores in-frame clones only, minus some. Of around 56,000 clones listed, 88% are singletons. The origin of this receptor is an adult with an advanced solid tumor such as melanoma, head and neck, liver or kidney cancer. The sample here was CD4+ or CD8+ T cells sorted from blood, taken in a trial of the OX40 agonist ivuxolimab.

CDR3 nucleotides: TGTGCCAGCAGCTTAGCTTTTGAGGGTTACAATGAGCAGTTCTTC. Protein product: CASSLAFEGYNEQFF. The rearrangement links TRBV7-9 to TRBJ2-1, with D possibly matching TRBD2 (5 bases). With 0 bases removed from V and 4 bases from J, the gap between germline ends came to 10 bases. Germline CDR1 is SEHNR and CDR2 is FQNEAQ (reference sequence). The CDR3 runs to 15 residues.